Sequencing of this T cell receptor beta chain was carried out in a study of graft-versus-host responses after intestinal transplantation (dated by TCRdb to the early 2020s). Background for the entire study: The transplants that recipients got were multivisceral, liver-intestinal, or isolated intestinal. Of the approximately 25 intestinal transplant recipients enrolled in the cohort, one of whom was a retransplant, a few patients without pretransplant specimens were excluded. To identify alloreactive clones, pre-transplant mixed lymphocyte reaction products were sequenced and then compared with unstimulated pre-transplant donor and recipient T cells. Every recipient was given anti-thymocyte globulin induction, followed by roughly 3 years of maintenance tacrolimus and steroids. After intestinal transplantation, graft-versus-host and host-versus-graft alloreactive T cell clones were followed in the graft, circulation and bone marrow using bulk TCR-beta CDR3 sequencing. Rather than being sequenced by the commercial service, samples from a few later patients were sequenced in-house on an Illumina MiSeq and processed with MiXCR. A peak of at least 4% donor T cells among recipient peripheral blood mononuclear cells was the definition used for donor T cell macrochimerism. Beyond this particular receptor, the publication reports: GvH clones turned up in recipient bone marrow, with some appearing earlier in ileal mucosa or blood, a pattern consistent with an intestinal mucosal origin. Early after transplant, peak levels of circulating GvH clones were found to be associated with declines in HvG clones. The relatively low number and heterogeneity of intestinal transplant patients limited the conclusions. In patients with donor T cell macrochimerism, the allografts had high GvH to HvG T cell clonal ratios.

The library was built by means of the immunoSEQ multiplex PCR assay. Adaptive Biotechnologies carried out high-throughput TCR-beta CDR3 sequencing of genomic DNA for most patients. The authors processed their data as follows. Adaptive's ImmunoSEQ software supplied the TCR sequencing data for approximately 18 patients, while MiXCR and VDJtools were used to process a few other patients. CDR3 nucleotide sequences shared between donor and recipient were removed because their origin could not be assigned. To be classed as alloreactive, a clone needed at least 2-fold expansion over unstimulated cells and a minimum CFSE-low frequency of 0.002% (template counts) or 0.001% (read counts). Clones detected in sequenced pre-transplant spleen, lymph node, or MLR CFSE-low populations of the donor or recipient were defined as mappable. The cumulative frequency of alloreactive clones was calculated as a percentage of all sequences, weighted by copy number. Here the immuneACCESS table is served through TCRdb, limited to in-frame sequences with V and J called. Missing clones are a known gap in these copies; in checked studies unresolved V genes cover under half, and the rest lacks a known reason. From that table come the V and J calls and clone size; the DNA was used to work out D and trimming. The sample contains thousands of clones, 92% of them found a single time. Roughly 1.5% of the sample belongs to the ten largest clones.

In the case of this clone: It lacks a known antigen. No base quality information exists; no much larger clone differs at one position.

Blood samples were collected up to 4 times in the first month after transplant and then at least monthly when available. The sequence came from a human patient who received an intestinal transplant, so some T cells may come from the graft donor. Here the sequenced sample was PBMCs, taken roughly 32 days after intestinal transplant.

The nucleotides are TGTGCCAGCAGTTACGGGAGCGGGGAGAACACCGGGGAGCTGTTTTTT. This sequence encodes CASSYGSGENTGELFF. The V gene is TRBV6-5 and the J gene is TRBJ2-2; 7 bases in between match TRBD2. Unmatched junction bases come to 4, with V trimmed by 2 bases and J by 1 base. The CDR3 numbers 16 residues from cysteine through phenylalanine. Solely the CDR3 DNA is kept, with 48 bases framed from the first base. Reading the germline V gene gives CDR1 MNHEY and CDR2 SVGAGI.